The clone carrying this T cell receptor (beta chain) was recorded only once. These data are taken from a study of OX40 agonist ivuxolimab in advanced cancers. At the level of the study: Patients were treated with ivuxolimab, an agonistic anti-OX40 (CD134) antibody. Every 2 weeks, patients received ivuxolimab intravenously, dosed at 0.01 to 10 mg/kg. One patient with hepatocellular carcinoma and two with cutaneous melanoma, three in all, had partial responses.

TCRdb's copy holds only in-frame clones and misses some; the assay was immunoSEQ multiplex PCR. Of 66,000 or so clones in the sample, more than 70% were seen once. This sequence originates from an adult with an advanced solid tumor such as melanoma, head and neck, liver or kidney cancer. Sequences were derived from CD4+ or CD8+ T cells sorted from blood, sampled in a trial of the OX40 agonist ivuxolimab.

CDR3 residues: CAISEVGGVVQYF. For the CDR3, the DNA is TGTGCCATCAGTGAGGTAGGGGGCGTGGTGCAGTACTTC. The rearrangement uses TRBV10-3 and TRBJ2-7; 7 bases align to TRBD1. Germline CDR1 ENHRY, CDR2 SYGVKD. Trimming took 2 bases from V and 9 from J; bases not matched to a gene: 7. The CDR3 runs to 13 residues.